The rows below give T cell receptor beta chains drawn from one sample of a study of blood T cell repertoires in COVID-19. This table comes from immunoSEQ multiplex PCR, and its TCRdb copy is limited to in-frame clones, with some not included. The sample lists 130,000 to 150,000 clones; around 87% were seen once. The sample comprised peripheral blood. All receptors come from a man over 45 who had recovered from COVID-19. CDR3s leave out the opening cysteine and the closing phenylalanine or tryptophan. The order of the fields is V gene, clone size, J gene, CDR3 protein. Size is stated for part of the rows, as once, few or many counts, or as a class when the clone is expanded.

TRBV30	-	TRBJ1-6	AWIPVSSGQNSPLH
TRBV9	once	TRBJ1-4	ASTVPGLRSTRGEKLF
TRBV7-9	-	TRBJ1-4	ASSRGGEKLF
TRBV5-4	-	TRBJ1-1	ASSLERGTTEAF
TRBV11-2	-	TRBJ1-6	ASSGDSSNSPLH
TRBV7-3	-	TRBJ1-6	ASSFTGEKNSPLH
TRBV6-6	-	TRBJ1-1	AGWDSRNTEAF
TRBV6-5	-	TRBJ1-2	ASRYRGGRNYGYT
TRBV30	-	TRBJ2-1	AWRWGDNEQF
TRBV7-8	-	TRBJ1-1	ASSLEGAQTEAF
TRBV19	-	TRBJ1-5	ASSIRGGGHQPQH
TRBV6-5	-	TRBJ2-5	ASRSTGVETQY
TRBV7-2	once	TRBJ1-6	ASSSRPLTGSPLH
TRBV7-2	once	TRBJ1-4	ASSQSGGTNEKLF
TRBV5-4	few	TRBJ2-7	ASSTQTGRQY
TRBV7-2	-	TRBJ2-2	ASSLGAVAPGELF
TRBV11-2	few	TRBJ2-2	ASSPNRGGTGELF
TRBV13	-	TRBJ2-7	ASSLKVAGTEQY
TRBV19	-	TRBJ2-5	ASSLFWRETQY
TRBV19	-	TRBJ2-2	ASSKTSGGDTGELF
TRBV11-2	-	TRBJ1-1	ASSLAGTGVILREAF
TRBV11-3	-	TRBJ2-4	ASSRTSGGPSDIQY
TRBV2	-	TRBJ2-2	ASRSQGARRTGELF
TRBV7-2	once	TRBJ2-1	ASSLVAGGLNEQF
TRBV7-2	-	TRBJ1-2	ASSPRTASYGYT
TRBV2	-	TRBJ2-5	ASSGLEETQY
TRBV27	-	TRBJ2-3	ASSLRTGGTDTQY
TRBV4-1	once	TRBJ1-6	ASSQAPGGSSYNSPLH
TRBV14	-	TRBJ1-2	ASSQTGSANYGYT
TRBV3-1/TRBV3-2	-	TRBJ2-5	ASSQDPLAGAKETQY
TRBV13	-	TRBJ1-1	ASSPTGRTEAF
TRBV11-3	-	TRBJ2-3	ASSLDLAGLSTDTQY
TRBV5-6	-	TRBJ2-7	ASSLADWGGNEQY
TRBV20-1	once	TRBJ2-1	TQGSGDVGF
TRBV7-6	-	TRBJ1-3	ASSLEGQRSFSGNTIY
TRBV7-2	-	TRBJ1-1	ASSFHRDRVEAF
TRBV6-5	few	TRBJ2-3	ASSFRDSNTDTQY
TRBV5-1	-	TRBJ1-1	ASSWEADTEAF
TRBV5-6	-	TRBJ2-7	ASNSGGAHEQY
TRBV10-3	-	TRBJ2-1	AISTGTENEQF
TRBV4-3	-	TRBJ1-2	ASSRARDRGRSNYGYT
TRBV19	-	TRBJ2-7	ASAGTGLTYEQY
TRBV11-2	-	TRBJ2-1	ASSLGLAGYNEQF
TRBV5-6	many	TRBJ1-6	ASSLDTGSSYNSPLH
TRBV7-2	-	TRBJ2-7	ASSLVGRSHEQY
TRBV6-6	few	TRBJ1-1	ATRQGDTEAF
TRBV9	-	TRBJ1-1	ASSVDPTGMNTEAF
TRBV25-1	-	TRBJ2-3	ASSDRGADTQY
TRBV7-2	-	TRBJ2-3	ASSYERSTDTQY
TRBV19	-	TRBJ1-1	ASSTDRARRSVNTEAF
TRBV15	-	TRBJ1-1	ATSRVLGGTEAF
TRBV5-1	-	TRBJ1-1	ASSFSENTEAF
TRBV19	-	TRBJ2-2	ASSGRGPGELF
TRBV27	-	TRBJ1-5	ASSLTAGPTQH